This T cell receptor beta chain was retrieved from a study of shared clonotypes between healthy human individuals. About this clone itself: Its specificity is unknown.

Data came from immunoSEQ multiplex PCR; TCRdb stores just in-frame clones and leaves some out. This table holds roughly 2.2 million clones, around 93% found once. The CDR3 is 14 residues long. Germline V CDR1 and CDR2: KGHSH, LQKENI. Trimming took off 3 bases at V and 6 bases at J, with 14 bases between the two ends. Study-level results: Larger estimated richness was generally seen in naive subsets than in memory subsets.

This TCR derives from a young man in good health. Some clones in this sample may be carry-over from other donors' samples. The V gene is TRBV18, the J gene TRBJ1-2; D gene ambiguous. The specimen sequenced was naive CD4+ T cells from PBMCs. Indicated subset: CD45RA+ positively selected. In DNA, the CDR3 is TGTGCCAGCTCACCCTTTCGACCCTCCGATGGCTACACCTTC. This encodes CASSPFRPSDGYTF.